Below are 18 T cell receptor beta chains sequenced from a single sample in a study of CD8 T cells in ankylosing spondylitis. Study-wide results and limits: Seemingly distinctive of ankylosing spondylitis blood was a TCR beta motif formed by eight highly homologous variants.

Their antigens remain unidentified. MiXCR was run by TCRdb on the 5' RACE reads, yielding one entry per CDR3 protein. The sample contains under 550,000 distinct CDR3 sequences, roughly a quarter of which appear only once. Sequenced input: blood, either unsorted or a sorted T cell fraction (not recorded which). Receptors were obtained from a male donor with ankylosing spondylitis.

This clonotype has ten or more counts. This chain joins TRBV11-2 and TRBJ2-5; D uncertain. CDR1 SGHAT and CDR2 FQNNGV come from the germline V gene. The CDR3 covers 12 residues. V lost 0 bases, J lost 9 bases, and 8 bases lay in between. This chain's CDR3 is CASSLEVMAQYF. For the CDR3, the DNA is TGTGCCAGCAGCTTAGAAGTAATGGCCCAGTACTTC.

The table lists this clonotype with a few counts. The V gene is TRBV4-2, the J gene TRBJ2-1, with 7 nucleotides matching TRBD1. CDR1 is LGHNA and CDR2 is YNFKEQ in the germline V gene. V shed 5 bases and J 2 bases; nucleotides not matched to a gene: 9. The CDR3 loop spans 16 amino acids. The DNA for the CDR3 is TGTGCCAGCAGCTTAGGAACAGGGGTCACCTACAATGAGCAGTTCTTC. Protein product: CASSLGTGVTYNEQFF.

The V gene is TRBV30, the J gene TRBJ2-3; no clear D gene. CDR1 GTSNPN and CDR2 SVGIG come from the germline V gene (reference sequence). V dropped 3 bases and J dropped 1 base, with 14 bases sitting between them. CDR3 length: 15 residues. CDR3 protein: CAWSFAATRTDTQYF. Here the CDR3 DNA reads TGTGCCTGGAGCTTCGCGGCTACACGCACAGATACGCAGTATTTT.

The rearrangement uses TRBV5-1 and TRBJ2-2, with TRBD2 matching over 11 bases. CDR1 is SGHRS and CDR2 is YFSETQ in the germline V gene. After removal of 4 bases from V and 5 bases from J, the junction contained 10 bases not matched to a gene. This CDR3 has 17 residues. DNA for the CDR3: TGCGCCAGCAGCCCGTTCACAACTAGCGGGAGAACCGGGGAGCTGTTTTTT. Translation: CASSPFTTSGRTGELFF.

The chain couples TRBV14 to TRBJ2-7, with 7 bases identical to TRBD2. This CDR3 contains 11 residues. CDR1 SGHDN and CDR2 FVKESK come from the germline V gene. Germline trimming cut 0 bases from V and 12 bases from J; bases unmatched to any gene: 2. The CDR3 sequence: CASSQEGTTYF. As DNA, the CDR3 is TGTGCCAGCAGCCAAGAAGGGACTACGTACTTC.

This clonotype has a handful of counts. CDR3 in amino acids: CASSLYTHEQYF. The CDR3 nucleotides are TGTGCCAGCAGTTTATATACCCACGAGCAGTACTTC. The V call is TRBV28, the J call TRBJ2-7; D uncertain. The ends were cut back, 1 base at V and 5 bases at J, with 6 bases in the middle. Germline loops: CDR1 MDHEN, CDR2 SYDVKM. The CDR3 consists of 12 residues.

The chain employs TRBV12-3 or TRBV12-4 and TRBJ2-3; 7 bases map to TRBD2. The CDR3 totals 17 residues. Unmatched junction bases numbered 10, after V lost 1 base and J lost 3 bases. CDR3 nucleotides: TGTGCCAGCAGTTTAGGGTCAGGAGCGGGAAGTACAGATACGCAGTATTTT. Amino acid sequence: CASSLGSGAGSTDTQYF.

This clonotype was found many times. The V and J genes are TRBV20-1 and TRBJ2-1, with TRBD2 matching over 8 bases. Trimming cost V 6 bases and J 6 bases; bases outside gene matches: 7. Germline CDR1 and CDR2: DFQATT and SNEGSKA (reference sequence). The CDR3 runs 13 residues. This CDR3 is CSARLAGLNEQFF. CDR3 nucleotide sequence: TGCAGTGCCCGGCTAGCGGGCCTCAATGAGCAGTTCTTC.

This clonotype was observed a handful of times. The rearrangement uses TRBV20-1 and TRBJ1-2; D remains ambiguous. Trimming shortened V by 1 base and J by 4 bases, and 16 bases separated the two germline ends. Looked up from germline, CDR1 is DFQATT and CDR2 is SNEGSKA (reference sequence). CDR3 size: 15 residues. CDR3 nucleotides: TGCAGTGCTAGAGGGACGCCCGCGAGGAGCTATGGCTACACCTTC. Translated, it gives CSARGTPARSYGYTF.

The chain couples TRBV12-3 or TRBV12-4 to TRBJ2-5; no clear D gene. The CDR3 runs 12 residues. Trimming took off 5 bases at V and 5 bases at J, with 9 bases between the two ends. CDR3 loop: CASSHLPETQYF. CDR3 in DNA: TGTGCCAGCAGTCACCTCCCGGAGACCCAGTACTTC.

This clonotype was seen only a few times. The chain has TRBV6-5 and TRBJ1-1; D gene unclear. This CDR3 is 11 amino acids long. V was trimmed by 5 bases and J by 7 bases, leaving 8 bases between them. Germline lookup yields CDR1 MNHEY and CDR2 SVGAGI. CDR3 sequence: CASSKGSEAFF. The CDR3 DNA reads TGTGCCAGCAGTAAGGGAAGTGAAGCTTTCTTT.

This clonotype appeared a few times. V gene TRBV29-1 combines with J gene TRBJ2-1; 11 bases match TRBD2. The germline gives CDR1 SQVTM, CDR2 ANQGSEA. V lost 5 bases and J lost 7; bases outside the gene matches: 4. The CDR3 contains 13 residues. This CDR3 reads CSVLAGGPNEQFF. The CDR3, as DNA: TGCAGCGTTTTAGCGGGAGGGCCAAATGAGCAGTTCTTC.

V is TRBV20-1 and J is TRBJ2-5, with no clear D. Germline V CDR1 and CDR2: DFQATT, SNEGSKA (reference sequence). CDR3 size: 12 residues. V lost 3 bases to trimming and J lost 5 bases, with 10 bases between them. CDR3 DNA: TGCAGTGCTAGGGAACCCAAGGAGACCCAGTACTTC. Amino acid sequence: CSAREPKETQYF.

There are a few counts of this clonotype. Germline and junction disagree at one end, which may indicate a read error. This sequence joins TRBV27 and TRBJ2-2; D not certain. The CDR3 extends over 14 amino acids. Germline lookup yields CDR1 MNHEY and CDR2 SMNVEV (reference sequence). The CDR3 DNA reads TGTGCCAGCAGTTTAAGTAGGAACTCCGGGGAGCTGTTTTTT. Amino acids: CASSLSRNSGELFF.

The chain couples TRBV12-3 or TRBV12-4 to TRBJ1-2, with D possibly TRBD1 on 6 matching bases. The CDR3 extends over 14 amino acids. V shed 7 bases and J shed 4 bases, with 16 bases lying between them. The CDR3 DNA reads TGTGCCAGCAACCGTCTAGGGGGGTTCTATGGCTACACCTTC. As protein: CASNRLGGFYGYTF.

This clonotype was detected a few times. The V gene is TRBV20-1, the J gene TRBJ2-7; TRBD2 matches 9 bases. CDR3 length: 14 amino acids. Germline trimming cut 0 bases from V and 5 bases from J; bases unmatched to any gene: 5. Germline CDR1 is DFQATT and CDR2 is SNEGSKA (reference sequence). The CDR3 loop is CSARDSGSTNEQYF. CDR3 DNA: TGCAGTGCTAGAGATAGCGGGAGCACCAACGAGCAGTACTTC.

This clonotype has just a few counts. The J gene is TRBJ2-1, the V gene TRBV15; possible D gene TRBD2, 6 bases. V shed 2 bases and J shed 8 bases, with 28 bases lying between them. The germline V gene encodes CDR1 LNHNV and CDR2 YYDKDF (reference sequence). The CDR3 sequence is 19 residues long. The CDR3 here is CATSRHIRTNVARDHEQFF. DNA of the CDR3: TGTGCCACCAGCAGACACATTCGGACTAATGTCGCTAGAGACCATGAGCAGTTCTTC.

The sample holds many counts of this clonotype. The CDR3 region is CSVEVGGGYTEAFF. The CDR3 DNA reads TGCAGCGTTGAAGTAGGGGGCGGGTACACTGAAGCTTTCTTT. V is TRBV29-1 and J is TRBJ1-1, with TRBD1 matching over 7 bases. Germline V gives CDR1 SQVTM, CDR2 ANQGSEA. The J segment lost 3 bases and the V segment lost 1 base, leaving 5 bases of the junction unmatched. This CDR3 is built from 14 residues.